The TCR beta chain under discussion was sequenced for a study of beta chain features in type 1 diabetes. Whole-study results and caveats: The study found moderately but significantly shorter TCRB CDR3s in all four CD4+ subsets of Type 1 diabetes patients.

With V trimmed by 4 bases and J by 2 bases, 13 bases remained unmatched. CDR1 LNHDA and CDR2 SQIVND come from the germline V gene (reference sequence). This CDR3 contains 18 residues. Concerning this clone itself: As yet, its antigen is unknown.

Since all of the isolated RNA was reverse transcribed, expressed TCRB transcripts were what got sequenced. Repertoires were generated with immunoSEQ multiplex PCR, while TCRdb's copy carries only in-frame clones and drops some. The sample has under 200,000 clones, 9% to 10% seen once. The chain has TRBV19 and TRBJ1-5; TRBD1 matches 8 bases. The source is a woman younger than 30 in good health. Sample: central memory CD4+ T cells from blood. The CDR3 nucleotides read TGTGCCAGTAGTAGATCCGACAGGGGCGCGGGAGGCAATCAGCCCCAGCATTTT. This translates into CASSRSDRGAGGNQPQHF.